This entry describes one TCR beta chain. Its antigen specificity is not known. Base qualities are missing; no much larger clone stands one base away. The immunoSEQ Assay, a bias-controlled multiplex PCR, was used to amplify TCRbeta CDR3 regions from genomic DNA. On the study's bioinformatics: Within the assay, amplification of reference gene primers was used to estimate how many nucleated cells each sample contained. Sequence reads were collapsed and filtered to measure the absolute abundance of every unique TCRbeta CDR3 rearrangement. For each sample, productive Simpson clonality was calculated as the square root of Simpson's diversity index over productive rearrangements. Held by TCRdb, this immuneACCESS table contains in-frame sequences only and omits some clones. Under half of the omission traces to an unresolved V gene where checked; the cause of the rest is unknown. The DNA was the basis for D and trimming; V, J and clone size are from that table. Recorded for this sample are 150,000 to 200,000 clones; about 80% of them occurred a single time. The ten largest clonotypes hold over 9.5% of the sample.

V is shortened by 1 base, J by 3 bases, and the region joining them spans 15 bases. Including cysteine and phenylalanine, the CDR3 has 16 amino acids. The only DNA kept is the CDR3, 48 bases in frame from the first base. Sequences ENHRY (CDR1) and SYGVKD (CDR2) are obtained from the germline V gene. Participants in the prospective study were aged about 18 to 95 years, lived in approximately 26 United States geographic areas, and enrolled through a virtual design. To assign participants to cohorts, the prospective study relied on clinical history that participants themselves reported in a screening survey and a study questionnaire. ImmuneRACE Cohort 3 recovered participants were defined by two consecutive negative NP/OP PCR tests, healthcare professional clearance, or symptom resolution. In the prospective study, mobile phlebotomists collected whole blood, serum and a nasopharyngeal or oropharyngeal swab from each participant. Additional blood draws and questionnaires over an approximately two-month period could optionally be provided by prospective study participants. Prospective study blood samples were shipped either frozen or at room temperature before DNA extraction.

This specimen belongs to a study of blood T cell repertoires in COVID-19 (dated by TCRdb to between 2020 and 2021). Study-level background: The collaborator samples originated in the United States, Italy and Spain and spanned the acute and convalescent phases of COVID-19. The material from the prospective study consisted of cDNA or gDNA derived from T cells, B-cell-depleted T cells, or PBMCs. Subjects who had been exposed to COVID-19, were actively infected with it, or had recovered from it provided the deeply sampled blood TCRbeta repertoires that made up the dataset. The repertoires were released in a freely available public database intended as a resource for research on the immune response to SARS-CoV-2. The samples were drawn from two sources: the first 160 participants of the ongoing ImmuneRACE study, and about 1,300 subjects contributed by 6 global collaborators. Sample metadata almost always included a de-identified subject ID, COVID-19 status, age in years and sex. Where HLA class I and class II types were available, the types were taken from metadata supplied by the sample provider, not from assay-based typing.

Study-wide conclusions, independent of this receptor: Clinical and demographic metadata were provided uncurated, with the amount varying by source and participant.

Sample: PBMCs or T cells enriched from blood (not recorded which). Recombination joined TRBV10-3 with TRBJ1-1; the D region possibly corresponds to TRBD1 (6 bases align). The TCR comes from a man between 45 and 60 years old who had recovered from COVID-19. In nucleotide form, the sequence is TGTGCCATCAGTGAGTGGTCGTCGGGGACATACACTGAAGCTTTCTTT. Its protein is CAISEWSSGTYTEAFF.